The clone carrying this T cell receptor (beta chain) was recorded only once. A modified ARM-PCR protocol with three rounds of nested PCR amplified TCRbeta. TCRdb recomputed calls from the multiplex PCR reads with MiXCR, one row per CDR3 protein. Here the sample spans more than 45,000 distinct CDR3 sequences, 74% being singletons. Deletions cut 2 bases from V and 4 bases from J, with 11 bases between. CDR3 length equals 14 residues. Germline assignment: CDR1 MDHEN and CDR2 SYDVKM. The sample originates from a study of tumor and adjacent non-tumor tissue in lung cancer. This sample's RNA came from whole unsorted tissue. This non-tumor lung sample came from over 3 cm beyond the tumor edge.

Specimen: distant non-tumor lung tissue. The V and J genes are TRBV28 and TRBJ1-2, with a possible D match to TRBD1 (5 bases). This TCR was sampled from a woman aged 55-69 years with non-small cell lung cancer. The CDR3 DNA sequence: TGTGCCAGCAGTTTAAGCAGGGCCGGCTATGGCTACACCTTC. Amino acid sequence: CASSLSRAGYGYTF.